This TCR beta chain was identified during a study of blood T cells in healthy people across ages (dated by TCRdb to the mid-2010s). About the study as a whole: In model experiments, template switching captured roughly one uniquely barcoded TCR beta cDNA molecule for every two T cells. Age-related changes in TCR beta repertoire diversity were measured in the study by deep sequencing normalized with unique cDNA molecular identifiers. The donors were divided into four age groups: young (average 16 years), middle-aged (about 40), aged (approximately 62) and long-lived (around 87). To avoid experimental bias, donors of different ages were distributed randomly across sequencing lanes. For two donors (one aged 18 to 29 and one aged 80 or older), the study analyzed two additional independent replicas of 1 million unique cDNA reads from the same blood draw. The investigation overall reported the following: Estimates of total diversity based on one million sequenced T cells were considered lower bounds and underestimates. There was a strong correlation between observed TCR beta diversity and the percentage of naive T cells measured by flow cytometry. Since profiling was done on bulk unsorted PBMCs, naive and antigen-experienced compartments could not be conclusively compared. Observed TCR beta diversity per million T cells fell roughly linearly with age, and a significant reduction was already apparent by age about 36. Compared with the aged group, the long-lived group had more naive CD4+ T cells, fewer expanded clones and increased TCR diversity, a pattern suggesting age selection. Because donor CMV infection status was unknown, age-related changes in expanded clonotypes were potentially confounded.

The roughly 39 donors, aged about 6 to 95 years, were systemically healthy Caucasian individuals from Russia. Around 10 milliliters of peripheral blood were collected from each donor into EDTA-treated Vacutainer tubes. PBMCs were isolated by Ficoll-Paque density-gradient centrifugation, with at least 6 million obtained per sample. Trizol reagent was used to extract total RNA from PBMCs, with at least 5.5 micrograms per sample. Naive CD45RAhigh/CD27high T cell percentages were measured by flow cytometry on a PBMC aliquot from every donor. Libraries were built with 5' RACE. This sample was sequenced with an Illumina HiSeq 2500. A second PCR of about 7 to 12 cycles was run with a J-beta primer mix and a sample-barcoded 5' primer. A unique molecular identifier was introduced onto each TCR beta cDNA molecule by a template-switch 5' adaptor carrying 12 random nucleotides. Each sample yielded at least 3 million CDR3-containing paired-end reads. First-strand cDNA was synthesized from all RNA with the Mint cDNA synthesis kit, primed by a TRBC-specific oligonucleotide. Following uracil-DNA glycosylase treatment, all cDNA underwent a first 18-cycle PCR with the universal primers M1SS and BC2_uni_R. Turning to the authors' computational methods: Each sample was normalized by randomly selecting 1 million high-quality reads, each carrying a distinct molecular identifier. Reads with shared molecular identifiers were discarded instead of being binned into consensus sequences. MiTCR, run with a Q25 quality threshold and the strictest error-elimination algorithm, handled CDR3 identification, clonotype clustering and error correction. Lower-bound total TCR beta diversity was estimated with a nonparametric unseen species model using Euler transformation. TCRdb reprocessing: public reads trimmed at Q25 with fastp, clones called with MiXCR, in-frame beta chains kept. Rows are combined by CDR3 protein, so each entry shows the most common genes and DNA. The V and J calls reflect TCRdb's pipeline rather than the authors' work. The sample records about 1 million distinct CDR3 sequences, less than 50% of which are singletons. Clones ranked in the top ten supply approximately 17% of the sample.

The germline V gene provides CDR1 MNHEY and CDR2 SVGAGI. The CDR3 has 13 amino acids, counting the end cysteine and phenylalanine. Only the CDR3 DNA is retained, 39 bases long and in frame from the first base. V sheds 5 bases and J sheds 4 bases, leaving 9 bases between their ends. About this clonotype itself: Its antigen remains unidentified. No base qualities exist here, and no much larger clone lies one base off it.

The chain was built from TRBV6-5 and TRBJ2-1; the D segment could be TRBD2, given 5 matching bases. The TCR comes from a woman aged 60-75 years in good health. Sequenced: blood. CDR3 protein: CASSRTWYNEQFF. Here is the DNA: TGTGCCAGCAGTCGGACTTGGTACAATGAGCAGTTCTTC.